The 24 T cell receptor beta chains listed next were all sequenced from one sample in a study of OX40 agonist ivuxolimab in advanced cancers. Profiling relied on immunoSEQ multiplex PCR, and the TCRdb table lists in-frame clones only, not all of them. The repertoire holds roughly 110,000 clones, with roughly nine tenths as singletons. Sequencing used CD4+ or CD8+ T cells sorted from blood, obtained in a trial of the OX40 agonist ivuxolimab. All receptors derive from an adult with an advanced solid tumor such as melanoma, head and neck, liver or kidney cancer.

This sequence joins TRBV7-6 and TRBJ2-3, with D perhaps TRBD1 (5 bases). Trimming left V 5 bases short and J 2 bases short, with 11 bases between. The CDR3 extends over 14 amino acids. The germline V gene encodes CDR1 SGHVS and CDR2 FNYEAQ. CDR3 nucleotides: TGTGCCAGCAGCAATCAGGGATTCACAGATACGCAGTATTTT. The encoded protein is CASSNQGFTDTQYF. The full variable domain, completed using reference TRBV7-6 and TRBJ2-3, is GAGVSQSPRYKVTKRGQDVALRCDPISGHVSLYWYRQALGQGPEFLTYFNYEAQQDKSGLPNDRFSAERPEGSISTLTIQRTEQRDSAMYRCASSNQGFTDTQYFGPGTRLTVL.

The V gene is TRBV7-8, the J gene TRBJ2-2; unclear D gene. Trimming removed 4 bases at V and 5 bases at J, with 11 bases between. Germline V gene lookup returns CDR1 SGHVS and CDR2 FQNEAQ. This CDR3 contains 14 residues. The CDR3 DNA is TGTGCCAGCAGCTGGAGACTGAGGACCGGGGAGCTGTTTTTT. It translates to CASSWRLRTGELFF.

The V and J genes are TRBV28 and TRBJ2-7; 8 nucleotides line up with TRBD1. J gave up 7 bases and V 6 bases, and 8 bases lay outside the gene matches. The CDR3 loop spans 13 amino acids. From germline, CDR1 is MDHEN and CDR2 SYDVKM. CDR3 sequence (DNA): TGTGCCAGCAGATCAGGACAGGGTGGAGAGCAGTACTTC. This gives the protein CASRSGQGGEQYF.

CDR3 bases: TGTGCCAGCAGCTTTATGTCGGGACGGCGCACAGATACGCAGTATTTT. It encodes CASSFMSGRRTDTQYF. The chain recombines TRBV7-2 with TRBJ2-3, with D tentatively TRBD1 or TRBD2 (5 bases each). CDR3 length: 16 residues. Germline CDR1 is SGHTA and CDR2 is FQGNSA. Trimming removed 3 bases from V and 1 base from J, with 14 bases in between.

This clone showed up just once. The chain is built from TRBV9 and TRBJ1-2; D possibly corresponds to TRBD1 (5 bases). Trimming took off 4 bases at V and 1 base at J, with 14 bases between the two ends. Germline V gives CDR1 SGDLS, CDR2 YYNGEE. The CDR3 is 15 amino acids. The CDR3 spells CASSTPRTLNYGYTF. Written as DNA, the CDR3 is TGTGCCAGCAGCACACCGCGGACACTTAACTATGGCTACACCTTC.

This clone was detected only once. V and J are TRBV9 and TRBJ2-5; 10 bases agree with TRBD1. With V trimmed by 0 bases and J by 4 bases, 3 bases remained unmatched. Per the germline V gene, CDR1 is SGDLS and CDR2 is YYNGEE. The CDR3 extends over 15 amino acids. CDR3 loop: CASSVGQGARETQYF. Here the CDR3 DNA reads TGTGCCAGCAGCGTAGGACAGGGGGCGAGAGAGACCCAGTACTTC. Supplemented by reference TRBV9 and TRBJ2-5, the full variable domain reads DSGVTQTPKHLITATGQRVTLRCSPRSGDLSVYWYQQSLDQGLQFLIQYYNGEERAKGNILERFSAQQFPDLHSELNLSSLELGDSALYFCASSVGQGARETQYFGPGTRLLVL.

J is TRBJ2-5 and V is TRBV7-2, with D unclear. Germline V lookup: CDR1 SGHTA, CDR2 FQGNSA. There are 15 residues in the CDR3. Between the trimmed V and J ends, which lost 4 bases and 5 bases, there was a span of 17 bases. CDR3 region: CASSSPLGVSETQYF. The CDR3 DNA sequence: TGTGCCAGCAGCTCTCCCCTCGGTGTATCCGAGACCCAGTACTTC.

This CDR3 is CASSRGLAGESTDTQYF. Written as DNA, the CDR3 is TGTGCCAGCAGCCGCGGACTAGCGGGGGAGAGCACAGATACGCAGTATTTT. The chain uses TRBV4-2 and TRBJ2-3, with TRBD2 matching over 13 bases. Germline trimming cut 4 bases from V and 0 bases from J; bases unmatched to any gene: 4. The CDR3 spans 17 residues. Germline V gene lookup returns CDR1 LGHNA and CDR2 YNFKEQ.

CDR3 nucleotide sequence: TGCGCCAGCAGCTCGGACAGTCCTTCGGCCCAGTACTTC. Protein product: CASSSDSPSAQYF. The chain employs TRBV5-1 and TRBJ2-5; D is possibly TRBD1 (6 bases). Between the trimmed V and J ends, which lost 3 bases and 9 bases, there was a span of 15 bases. Germline lookup yields CDR1 SGHRS and CDR2 YFSETQ. CDR3 size: 13 residues.

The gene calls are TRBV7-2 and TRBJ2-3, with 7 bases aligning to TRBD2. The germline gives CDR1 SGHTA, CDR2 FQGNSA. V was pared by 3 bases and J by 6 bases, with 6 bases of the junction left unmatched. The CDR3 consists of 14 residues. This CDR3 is CASSLTLAADTQYF. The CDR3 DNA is TGTGCCAGCAGCTTGACTCTAGCGGCCGATACGCAGTATTTT. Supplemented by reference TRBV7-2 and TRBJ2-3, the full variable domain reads GAGVSQSPSNKVTEKGKDVELRCDPISGHTALYWYRQSLGQGLEFLIYFQGNSAPDKSGLPSDRFSAERTGGSVSTLTIQRTQQEDSAVYLCASSLTLAADTQYFGPGTRLTVL.

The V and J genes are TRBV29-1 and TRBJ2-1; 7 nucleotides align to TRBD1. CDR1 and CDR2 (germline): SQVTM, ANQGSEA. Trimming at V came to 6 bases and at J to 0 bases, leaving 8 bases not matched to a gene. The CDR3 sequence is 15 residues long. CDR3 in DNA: TGCAGCGTCTCACAGGGGAAGGGCTCCTACAATGAGCAGTTCTTC. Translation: CSVSQGKGSYNEQFF.

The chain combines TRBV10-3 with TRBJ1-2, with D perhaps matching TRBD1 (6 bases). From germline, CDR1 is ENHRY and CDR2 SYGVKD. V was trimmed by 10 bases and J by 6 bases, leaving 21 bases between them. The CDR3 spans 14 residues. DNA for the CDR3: TGTGCCACCAAGGGGGGAAATCAGAGAGATGGCTACACCTTC. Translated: CATKGGNQRDGYTF.

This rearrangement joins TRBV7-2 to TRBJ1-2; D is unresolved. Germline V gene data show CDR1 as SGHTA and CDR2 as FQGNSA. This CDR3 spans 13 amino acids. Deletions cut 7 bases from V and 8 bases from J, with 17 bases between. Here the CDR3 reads CASNDILAGGYTF. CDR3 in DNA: TGTGCCAGCAACGACATTCTAGCCGGCGGCTACACCTTC. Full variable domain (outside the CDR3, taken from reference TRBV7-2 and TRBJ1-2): GAGVSQSPSNKVTEKGKDVELRCDPISGHTALYWYRQSLGQGLEFLIYFQGNSAPDKSGLPSDRFSAERTGGSVSTLTIQRTQQEDSAVYLCASNDILAGGYTFGSGTRLTVV.

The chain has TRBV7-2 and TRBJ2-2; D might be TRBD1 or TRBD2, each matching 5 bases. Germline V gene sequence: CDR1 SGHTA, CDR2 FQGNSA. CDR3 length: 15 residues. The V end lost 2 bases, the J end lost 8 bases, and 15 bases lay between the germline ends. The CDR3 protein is CASSLTRDPEGELFF. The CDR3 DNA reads TGTGCCAGCAGCTTAACCCGGGACCCAGAGGGGGAGCTGTTTTTT.

In DNA, the CDR3 is TGCAGCGCCACGACAGGGAACGGGGAGCTGTTTTTT. This sequence encodes CSATTGNGELFF. The V and J genes are TRBV29-1 and TRBJ2-2; 7 bases are a match to TRBD1. With 7 bases clipped from V and 7 bases from J, the junction kept 6 bases outside the gene matches. The CDR3 contains 12 residues. Germline V gives CDR1 SQVTM, CDR2 ANQGSEA.

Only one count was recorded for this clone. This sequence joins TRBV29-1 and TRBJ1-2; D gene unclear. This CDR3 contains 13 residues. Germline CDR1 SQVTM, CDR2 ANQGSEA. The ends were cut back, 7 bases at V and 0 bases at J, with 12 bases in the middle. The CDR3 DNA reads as TGCAGCGCCTCGGTCGGGCCTAACTATGGCTACACCTTC. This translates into CSASVGPNYGYTF.

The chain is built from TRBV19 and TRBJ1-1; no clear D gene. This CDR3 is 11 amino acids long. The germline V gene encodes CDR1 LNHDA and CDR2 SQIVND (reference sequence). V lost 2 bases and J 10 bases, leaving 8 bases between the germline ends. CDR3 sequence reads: CASSITSGAFF. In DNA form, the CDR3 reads TGTGCCAGTAGTATAACATCAGGAGCTTTCTTT.

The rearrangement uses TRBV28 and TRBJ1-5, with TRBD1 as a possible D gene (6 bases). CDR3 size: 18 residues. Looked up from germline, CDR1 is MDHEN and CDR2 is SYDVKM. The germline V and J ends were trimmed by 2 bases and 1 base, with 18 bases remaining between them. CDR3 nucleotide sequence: TGTGCCAGCAGTTTAATCGGGTCCGGGGGGGCGAGCAATCAGCCCCAGCATTTT. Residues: CASSLIGSGGASNQPQHF.

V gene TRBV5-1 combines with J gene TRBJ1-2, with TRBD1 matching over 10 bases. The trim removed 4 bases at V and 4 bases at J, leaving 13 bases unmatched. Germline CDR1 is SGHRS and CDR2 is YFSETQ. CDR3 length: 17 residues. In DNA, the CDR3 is TGCGCCAGCAGCGATGGCCGGGACAGGGGTATGGCCTATGGCTACACCTTC. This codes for CASSDGRDRGMAYGYTF. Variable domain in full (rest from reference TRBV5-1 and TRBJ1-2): KAGVTQTPRYLIKTRGQQVTLSCSPISGHRSVSWYQQTPGQGLQFLFEYFSETQRNKGNFPGRFSGRQFSNSRSEMNVSTLELGDSALYLCASSDGRDRGMAYGYTFGSGTRLTVV.

The CDR3 reads CASGGARTYGYTF. The CDR3, as DNA: TGTGCCAGCGGTGGGGCAAGGACCTATGGCTACACCTTC. The V call is TRBV6-5, the J call TRBJ1-2; a weak D match, TRBD1 (5 bases). The CDR3 runs 13 residues. Germline assignment: CDR1 MNHEY and CDR2 SVGAGI. The V end lost 8 bases, the J end lost 4 bases, and 14 bases lay between the germline ends.

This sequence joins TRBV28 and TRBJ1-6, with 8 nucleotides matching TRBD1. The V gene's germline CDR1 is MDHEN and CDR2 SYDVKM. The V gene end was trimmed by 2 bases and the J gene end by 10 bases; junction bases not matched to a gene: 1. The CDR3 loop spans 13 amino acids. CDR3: CASSLQGASPLHF. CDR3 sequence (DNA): TGTGCCAGCAGTTTACAGGGGGCATCACCCCTCCACTTT. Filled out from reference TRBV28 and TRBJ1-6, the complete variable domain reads DVKVTQSSRYLVKRTGEKVFLECVQDMDHENMFWYRQDPGLGLRLIYFSYDVKMKEKGDIPEGYSVSREKKERFSLILESASTNQTSMYLCASSLQGASPLHFGNGTRLTVT.

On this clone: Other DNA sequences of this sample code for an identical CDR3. CDR3 amino acids: CASERQRNEKLFF. The CDR3, as DNA: TGTGCCAGTGAGAGACAGAGAAATGAAAAACTGTTTTTT. This chain uses TRBV19 with TRBJ1-4, with D perhaps matching TRBD1 (5 bases). Germline CDR1 LNHDA, CDR2 SQIVND (reference sequence). With 8 bases removed from V and 5 bases from J, the gap between germline ends came to 12 bases. This CDR3 spans 13 amino acids.

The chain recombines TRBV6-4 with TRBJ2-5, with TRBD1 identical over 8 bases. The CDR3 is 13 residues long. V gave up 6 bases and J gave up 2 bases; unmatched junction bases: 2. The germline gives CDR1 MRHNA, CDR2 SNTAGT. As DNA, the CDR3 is TGTGCCAGCAGCCGGACAGGGCAAGAGACCCAGTACTTC. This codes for CASSRTGQETQYF.

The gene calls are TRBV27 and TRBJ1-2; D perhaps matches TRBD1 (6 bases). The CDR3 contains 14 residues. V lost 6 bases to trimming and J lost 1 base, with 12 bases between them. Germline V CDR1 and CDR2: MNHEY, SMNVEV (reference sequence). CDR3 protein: CASRPGHLNYGYTF. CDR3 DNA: TGTGCCAGCAGGCCGGGACATCTTAACTATGGCTACACCTTC.